This T cell receptor beta chain stems from a study of shared clonotypes between healthy human individuals (dated by TCRdb to 2020 to 2022). In terms of the full investigation: The cohort comprised a couple of women and a few men aged 18 to 49 years. For each donor, three plates each were used for CD4 naive and CD4 memory, two plates were used for CD8 naive, and one plate was used for CD8 memory. To estimate repertoire size and how much clonotype sharing occurs between individuals, the study deeply sequenced the blood TCR repertoires of a handful of healthy adults. Different laboratories and diverse techniques were used to prepare libraries and sequence TCR repertoires, to increase sequencing depth and limit assay-specific biases. Between about 0.9 and 8.9 billion PBMCs per donor were obtained by leukapheresis. Results the study describes overall, beyond this receptor: Because the study included a small number of donors, the genetic and exposure-history diversity represented was limited. Roughly 5% of naive CD4, 3% to 3.5% of naive CD8, approximately 2% of memory CD4, and less than 0.45% of memory CD8 clonotypes were shared across several donors. Compared with non-shared clonotypes, the clonotypes found in all four sorted-subset donors had higher generation probabilities. Estimated clonotype richness was generally larger for naive than for memory subsets. Pairwise subsampling led to the expectation that sequencing depth would affect the degree of clonotype sharing among donors. Sampling was restricted to blood, and TCR repertoires in tissues likely differ from the TCR repertoires found in blood. Incomplete sequencing was indicated by rarefaction of sorted-subset datasets, despite the large sequencing depth.

As encoded in the germline V gene, CDR1 is SGDLS while CDR2 is YYNGEE. V drops 3 bases and J drops 5 bases, leaving 21 bases in between. Counted from cysteine to phenylalanine, this CDR3 has 16 amino acids. The DNA shown is the 48-base CDR3, in frame from base 1. Using the deep immunoSEQ assay, TCR CDR3 regions were amplified from genomic DNA by multiplex PCR. Extracted genomic DNA from each cell subset was spread evenly across all wells of several immunoSEQ 96-well plates, with each plate serving as a replicate. Each replicate PCR for sorted subsets received approximately 220 ng genomic DNA, equal to about 29,000 T cell genomes. Purified libraries were quantified with a Qubit 3.0 fluorometer, sized on a Bioanalyzer 2100, and re-quantified with the KAPA Library Quantification kit. Every immunoSEQ 96-well plate was sequenced on a separate single-read 150-cycle Illumina NextSeq 550 flow cell. Per the original workflow: Because only junctional sequences without quality scores were contained in the immunoSEQ output, filtering matching that applied to full-length reads could not be performed. To assign V/J genes and CDR3, sequences were annotated using PyIR, a Python wrapper for IgBLAST v1.9, with IMGT germline references. Reads with weak V/J assignments (E-value above 1e-6), missing CDR3, stop codons, out-of-frame junctions, or ambiguous translated residues were removed. V3J clonotypes were defined as sequences sharing the same inferred V gene, J gene, and CDR3 amino acid sequence. To compute the percentage overlap between repertoires, the number of shared unique clonotypes was divided by the size of the smaller repertoire. RTK rarefaction, the Chao1 estimator, and Recon v2.1 estimates of unobserved clonotypes were used to assess repertoire richness. For all TCRbeta clonotypes obtained by the gDNA method from a few donors, generation probabilities were computed with OLGA. Sourced from immuneACCESS, this table was stored by TCRdb with only in-frame sequences that have V and J called. A share of the clones is absent; for the studies checked, an unresolved V gene accounts for under half, and the remainder has no known explanation. V, J and clone size were drawn from that table, and D and trimming were deduced from the DNA. For this sample the table gives 1 million to 1.2 million clones, of which around 77% were detected only once. The ten largest clonotypes hold roughly 0.83% of the sample.

The donors were healthy, HIV-negative adults with no recently reported acute infections or vaccinations. Every donor was a Caucasian adult residing in Nashville, Tennessee, USA. CD4+ T cells were enriched by magnetic negative selection; naive cells were then positively selected on CD45RA, and the negative fraction formed the memory subset. Blood was collected by leukapheresis, and PBMCs were isolated by Ficoll-Histopaque density gradient centrifugation and then cryopreserved in liquid nitrogen vapor phase. Analytical flow cytometry was used to check the purity and quantity of every magnetically sorted T cell population. From each sorted fraction, genomic DNA was isolated and quantified by UV absorbance on a Nanodrop 2000c. Note on this clone: Its antigen is not yet known. Within one base of it there is no much larger clone, and no base qualities were kept.

The sequence links TRBV9 to TRBJ2-7; the D gene may be TRBD1 or TRBD2, since each aligns over 5 bases. The sample taken for sequencing was memory CD4+ T cells from PBMCs. Sample cell subset or site, as interpreted from the label and publication: CD45RA-negative fraction. This TCR came from a man between 18 and 29 years old in good health. Some clones in this sample may be carry-over from other donors' samples. The CDR3 is CASSGDTGAIVHEQYF. The DNA sequence follows: TGTGCCAGCAGCGGGGATACCGGGGCCATCGTCCACGAGCAGTACTTC. When the CDR3 is completed using the reference TRBV9 and TRBJ2-7 genes on either side, the full variable domain is DSGVTQTPKHLITATGQRVTLRCSPRSGDLSVYWYQQSLDQGLQFLIQYYNGEERAKGNILERFSAQQFPDLHSELNLSSLELGDSALYFCASSGDTGAIVHEQYFGPGTRLTVT.